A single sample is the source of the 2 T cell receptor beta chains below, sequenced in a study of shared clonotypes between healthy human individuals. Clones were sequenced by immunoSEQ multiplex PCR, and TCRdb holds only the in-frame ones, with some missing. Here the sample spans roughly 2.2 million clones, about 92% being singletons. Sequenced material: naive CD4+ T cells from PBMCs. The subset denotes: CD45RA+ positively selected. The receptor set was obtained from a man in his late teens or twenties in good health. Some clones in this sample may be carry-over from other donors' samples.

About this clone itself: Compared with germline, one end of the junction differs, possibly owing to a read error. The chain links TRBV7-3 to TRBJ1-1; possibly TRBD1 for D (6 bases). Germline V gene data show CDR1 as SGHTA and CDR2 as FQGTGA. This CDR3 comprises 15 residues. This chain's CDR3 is CASSQTPWDTTQAFF. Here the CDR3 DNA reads TGTGCCAGCAGCCAAACCCCCTGGGACACCACTCAAGCTTTCTTT.

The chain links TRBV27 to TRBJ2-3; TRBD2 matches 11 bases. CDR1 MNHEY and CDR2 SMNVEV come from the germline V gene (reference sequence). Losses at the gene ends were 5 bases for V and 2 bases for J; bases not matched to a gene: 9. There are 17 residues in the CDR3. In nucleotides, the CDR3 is TGTGCCAGCAGTCCGTTTGGACTAGCGGGCCCCACAGATACGCAGTATTTT. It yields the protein CASSPFGLAGPTDTQYF.